These 14 T cell receptor beta chains were all obtained from the same sample, sequenced in a study of T cell responses to AZD1222 COVID-19 vaccine. The assay was immunoSEQ multiplex PCR, and TCRdb's table has in-frame clones only and misses some. This sample has some 130,000 clones, with about 82% found just once. The sequencing here drew on peripheral blood, taken 28 days after the second dose of the MenACWY control vaccine. The source of these receptors is an adult who received the MenACWY meningococcal vaccine as a control.

The gene calls are TRBV5-1 and TRBJ1-1; 8 nucleotides line up with TRBD1. Germline CDR1 SGHRS, CDR2 YFSETQ. With V trimmed by 2 bases and J by 0 bases, 9 bases remained unmatched. CDR3 size: 17 residues. The CDR3 sequence is CASSFWTGLALNTEAFF. Written as DNA, the CDR3 is TGCGCCAGCAGCTTCTGGACAGGGTTGGCCCTGAACACTGAAGCTTTCTTT.

The chain uses TRBV7-2 and TRBJ2-5; weak D call: TRBD1 (5 bases). V was shortened by 5 bases and J by 9 bases, with 19 bases between the two germline ends. The germline V gene has CDR1 SGHTA and CDR2 FQGNSA. This CDR3 is 14 amino acids long. The CDR3 region is CASSGAGSLRAQYF. Written as DNA, the CDR3 is TGTGCCAGCAGCGGGGCAGGCTCCTTACGGGCCCAGTACTTC.

The chain is built from TRBV7-9 and TRBJ2-5; 8 nucleotides agree with TRBD1. Germline CDR1 and CDR2: SEHNR and FQNEAQ (reference sequence). J lost 5 bases, V lost 5 bases, and 1 base had no gene match. The CDR3 loop spans 12 amino acids. In DNA, the CDR3 is TGTGCCAGCAGCCAGGGGGCGGAGACCCAGTACTTC. It yields the protein CASSQGAETQYF. Combining the CDR3 with reference TRBV7-9 and TRBJ2-5 gives the whole variable domain DTGVSQNPRHKITKRGQNVTFRCDPISEHNRLYWYRQTLGQGPEFLTYFQNEAQLEKSRLLSDRFSAERPKGSFSTLEIQRTEQGDSAMYLCASSQGAETQYFGPGTRLLVL.

The chain recombines TRBV11-2 with TRBJ1-3; 8 bases align to TRBD1. The CDR3 contains 15 residues. CDR1 and CDR2 (germline): SGHAT, FQNNGV. The ends lost 5 bases at V and 6 bases at J; junction bases unmatched: 9. The CDR3 DNA is TGTGCCAGCAGCCGACGGGACAGGACTATAAACACCATATATTTT. Translating it yields CASSRRDRTINTIYF.

This chain's CDR3 is CASSLAGSTDTQYF. The CDR3 region has the DNA TGTGCCAGCAGCTTAGCGGGTAGCACAGATACGCAGTATTTT. This chain uses TRBV11-1 with TRBJ2-3, with D hard to call. The CDR3 extends over 14 amino acids. The germline V gene encodes CDR1 SGHAT and CDR2 FQDESV (reference sequence). Trimming took off 0 bases at V and 0 bases at J, with 4 bases between the two ends.

V gene TRBV9 combines with J gene TRBJ1-1, with a possible D match to TRBD1 (5 bases). V was trimmed by 0 bases and J by 1 base, leaving 16 bases between them. Germline lookup yields CDR1 SGDLS and CDR2 YYNGEE. The CDR3 loop spans 17 amino acids. DNA for the CDR3: TGTGCCAGCAGCGTAGAGGGGCAGGGAGCAGGGAACACTGAAGCTTTCTTT. Protein product: CASSVEGQGAGNTEAFF.

The J gene is TRBJ2-2, the V gene TRBV9, with a weak D call TRBD1 (5 bases). The length of the CDR3 is 16 residues. V shed 4 bases and J shed 4 bases, with 17 bases lying between them. The V gene's germline CDR1 is SGDLS and CDR2 YYNGEE. CDR3 region: CASSIPEGVFTGELFF. CDR3 DNA sequence: TGTGCCAGCAGCATCCCCGAAGGGGTGTTCACCGGGGAGCTGTTTTTT.

V and J are TRBV12-3 or TRBV12-4 and TRBJ1-1; D remains ambiguous. The CDR3 has 12 amino acids. V was trimmed by 3 bases and J by 0 bases, leaving 2 bases between them. The DNA of the CDR3 is TGTGCCAGCAGTTTGCTGAACACTGAAGCTTTCTTT. It is translated as CASSLLNTEAFF.

V is TRBV29-1 and J is TRBJ2-2; D might be TRBD1 (6 bases). Per the germline V gene, CDR1 is SQVTM and CDR2 is ANQGSEA. The V end lost 6 bases, the J end lost 3 bases, and 11 bases lay between the germline ends. The CDR3 has 13 residues. This CDR3 reads CSVRGRDTGELFF. CDR3 in DNA: TGCAGCGTCAGGGGAAGGGACACCGGGGAGCTGTTTTTT.

This clone appeared a single time. The chain uses TRBV2 and TRBJ1-5; D is unclear. This CDR3 is 12 amino acids long. Germline assignment: CDR1 SNHLY and CDR2 FYNNEI. V was trimmed by 6 bases and J by 0 bases, leaving 3 bases between them. The CDR3 loop reads CASRFSNQPQHF. CDR3 nucleotide sequence: TGTGCCAGCAGGTTTAGCAATCAGCCCCAGCATTTT.

The chain carries TRBV3-1 (or the pseudogene TRBV3-2) and TRBJ2-7; D is ambiguous. The CDR3 length is 14 residues. V was clipped by 4 bases and J by 6 bases, with 16 bases between them. The germline V gene has CDR1 LGHDT and CDR2 YNNKEL (reference sequence). The CDR3, as DNA: TGTGCCAGCAGCCCCCTAAAAGGCTTAAGCGAGCAGTACTTC. The encoded protein is CASSPLKGLSEQYF.

V gene TRBV28 combines with J gene TRBJ1-2, with a weak D call TRBD1 (5 bases). V shed 7 bases and J shed 4 bases, with 10 bases lying between them. This CDR3 has 12 residues. CDR1 and CDR2 (germline): MDHEN, SYDVKM. CDR3 in amino acids: CASMVRAYGYTF. CDR3 nucleotides: TGTGCCAGCATGGTCAGGGCCTATGGCTACACCTTC.

This clone occurred a few times. One junction end disagrees with the germline gene, perhaps due to a read error. V is TRBV3-1 (or the pseudogene TRBV3-2) and J is TRBJ2-7; TRBD1 might be the D (6 bases). The CDR3 is 15 amino acids. Germline lookup yields CDR1 LGHDT and CDR2 YNNKEL (reference sequence). DNA for the CDR3: TGTGCCAGCAGCCAAGTGCCAGGGGTCTCCCACGAGCAGTACTTC. It specifies CASSQVPGVSHEQYF.

The genes are TRBV3-1 (or the pseudogene TRBV3-2) and TRBJ2-5; D remains unclear. The CDR3 extends over 14 amino acids. Germline V gives CDR1 LGHDT, CDR2 YNNKEL (reference sequence). With 4 bases removed from V and 3 bases from J, the gap between germline ends came to 12 bases. The CDR3 loop reads CASSLIGSEETQYF. CDR3 bases: TGTGCCAGCAGCCTTATCGGGTCCGAAGAGACCCAGTACTTC.